This T cell receptor (beta chain) was obtained from a study of shared clonotypes between healthy human individuals. The investigators split CD4+ cells into a CD45RA+ naive subset and a CD45RA-negative memory subset. Assay: immunoSEQ multiplex PCR; the TCRdb copy retains only in-frame clones and omits some. The sample has some 500,000 clones; about 96% are singletons. Study-wide results and limits: Researchers found naive subsets generally carried larger estimated richness than memory subsets.

This CDR3 is 16 amino acids long. V lost 0 bases and J lost 3; bases outside the gene matches: 6. Germline CDR1 is SGHRS and CDR2 is YFSETQ. With regard to this clone: Its cognate antigen is unknown.

Sequences were obtained from naive CD4+ T cells sorted from blood. Subset: CD45RA+ positively selected. The genes are TRBV5-1 and TRBJ2-7, with TRBD1 matching 10 bases. This TCR was recovered from a woman under 40 in good health. The DNA for the CDR3 is TGCGCCAGCAGCTTGGGGCCCCGGGACAGGGGCTACGAGCAGTACTTC. Translation: CASSLGPRDRGYEQYF.